This section outlines one T cell receptor beta chain sequence together with its context. This clone was seen only a few times. Its target antigen remains unknown. No much larger clone exists at a distance of one base, and base qualities are not known. The data are from a study of blood T cell repertoires in COVID-19 (dated by TCRdb to 2020 to 2022). Concerning the study at large: The collaborator samples originated in the United States, Italy and Spain and spanned the acute and convalescent phases of COVID-19. The repertoires were released in a freely available public database meant as a resource for research on the immune response to SARS-CoV-2. Deeply sampled blood TCRbeta repertoires from subjects exposed to, actively infected with, or recovered from COVID-19 were included in the dataset. Sample metadata almost always included a de-identified subject ID, COVID-19 status, age in years and sex. The prospective study material was composed of cDNA or gDNA derived from T cells, B-cell-depleted T cells, or PBMCs. Where available, HLA class I and class II types were obtained from metadata supplied by the sample provider rather than from assay-based typing. Samples were obtained from the ongoing ImmuneRACE study (first 160 participants) and from about 1,300 subjects provided by 6 global collaborators. The investigation overall reported the following: The amount of clinical and demographic metadata varied by source and participant and was provided uncurated.

TCRbeta CDR3 regions were amplified from genomic DNA by means of the immunoSEQ Assay, a bias-controlled multiplex PCR. From the authors' description of their analysis: The number of nucleated cells in each sample was estimated from the amplification of reference gene primers within the assay. To quantify the absolute abundance of each unique TCRbeta CDR3 rearrangement, sequence reads were collapsed and filtered. For each sample, productive Simpson clonality was calculated as the square root of Simpson's diversity index over productive rearrangements. TCRdb re-hosts the immuneACCESS table, in-frame sequences only. Its copies lack some clones; in the studies checked, an unresolved V gene accounts for under half of them, and the cause for the rest is not known. V and J calls and clone size come straight from that table; D and trimming were deduced from the DNA. The sample profile shows some 82,000 clones; 81% of them were found once. Around 40% of the sample is in the top ten clones.

In the germline V gene, CDR1 corresponds to MNHEY and CDR2 to SVGEGT. The CDR3 sequence holds 12 residues, the cysteine and phenylalanine included. The kept DNA is CDR3 alone, 36 bases in frame from the first base. V gives up 2 bases and J gives up 4 bases, and the segment between their germline ends measures 6 bases. The collaborating institutions used their own protocols to collect whole blood in K2EDTA tubes. Collaborator samples were shipped for TCRbeta analysis as frozen whole blood, isolated PBMCs, or DNA extracted from either sample type. This clonotype was obtained from an elderly man with acute or convalescent COVID-19. The sample consisted of peripheral blood. Recombination joined TRBV6-2 or TRBV6-3 with TRBJ2-7; a confident D gene designation cannot be given. The CDR3 region: CASSYDIYEQYF. The nucleotide sequence reads TGTGCCAGCAGTTACGACATATACGAGCAGTACTTC.